Presented here are 14 T cell receptor beta chains from one specimen sequenced in a study of post-analysis software for immune sequencing data. Regarding the study as a whole: In patients, TRBV5-6, TRBV5-1 and TRBV20-1 belonged to four or five TRBV segments found more frequently than in controls.

Unique molecular identifiers were built into the TCR beta cDNA libraries. TCRdb passed the PCR reads through MiXCR, listing each CDR3 protein once. The sample includes about 540,000 distinct CDR3 sequences, around 34% of them seen just once. These receptors have no identified antigens. The sample consisted of blood. These TCRs come from a girl under 18 with multiple sclerosis.

DNA for the CDR3: TGTGCCAGCTCACCCCGGATGACCTACGAGCAGTACTTC. This gives the protein CASSPRMTYEQYF. This sequence joins TRBV18 and TRBJ2-7; unclear D gene. Germline V gene data show CDR1 as KGHSH and CDR2 as LQKENI. Trimming took off 3 bases at V and 2 bases at J, with 8 bases between the two ends. This CDR3 has 13 amino acids. The variable domain in full, completed from reference TRBV18 and TRBJ2-7, reads NAGVMQNPRHLVRRRGQEARLRCSPMKGHSHVYWYRQLPEEGLKFMVYLQKENIIDESGMPKERFSAEFPKEGPSILRIQQVVRGDSAAYFCASSPRMTYEQYFGPGTRLTVT.

The chain has TRBV7-3 and TRBJ1-2; 8 bases are shared with TRBD1. Germline CDR1 SGHTA, CDR2 FQGTGA. The CDR3 is 13 residues long. After removal of 5 bases from V and 8 bases from J, the junction contained 7 bases not matched to a gene. The CDR3 DNA reads TGTGCCAGCAGCCGACAGGGGATTGAAGGCTACACCTTC. It specifies CASSRQGIEGYTF.

This clonotype has only a few counts. The rearrangement links TRBV5-1 to TRBJ1-5; weak D call: TRBD1 (5 bases). Per the germline V gene, CDR1 is SGHRS and CDR2 is YFSETQ. The V gene lost 4 bases and the J gene lost 3 bases, with 14 bases spanning the gap. The CDR3 is made up of 15 amino acids. DNA for the CDR3: TGCGCCAGCAGCCCCGGCGGGGCCCCCAATCAGCCCCAGCATTTT. Translating it yields CASSPGGAPNQPQHF. The whole variable domain, remainder taken from reference TRBV5-1 and TRBJ1-5, is KAGVTQTPRYLIKTRGQQVTLSCSPISGHRSVSWYQQTPGQGLQFLFEYFSETQRNKGNFPGRFSGRQFSNSRSEMNVSTLELGDSALYLCASSPGGAPNQPQHFGDGTRLSIL.

This chain connects TRBV20-1 to TRBJ2-3; D is possibly TRBD1 (5 bases). The CDR3 consists of 13 residues. The V end was cut by 3 bases, the J end by 1 base, with 8 bases between. Germline-derived CDR1 and CDR2 are DFQATT and SNEGSKA (reference sequence). CDR3 in amino acids: CSASMTGTDTQYF. The CDR3 DNA reads as TGCAGTGCTAGCATGACAGGCACAGATACGCAGTATTTT.

This clonotype has a handful of counts. The CDR3 region has the DNA TGCAGCGTTGGGGGGACTAGCACTGAAGCTTTCTTT. Translation gives CSVGGTSTEAFF. This chain links TRBV29-1 with TRBJ1-1, with D maybe TRBD1 (5 bases). This CDR3 contains 12 residues. V lost 4 bases, J lost 4 bases, and 10 bases lay in between. Germline-derived CDR1 and CDR2 are SQVTM and ANQGSEA.

As to this clonotype: An end of the junction does not agree with germline; a read error may underlie this. The rearrangement joins TRBV4-2 to TRBJ2-5, with 13 positions matching TRBD2. Germline CDR1 LGHNA, CDR2 YNFKEQ. This CDR3 has 15 amino acids. CDR3 bases: TGTGCCAGCAGACGCGGACTAGCGGGGGAAGAGGCCCAGTACTTC. It codes for CASRRGLAGEEAQYF.

J is TRBJ2-5 and V is TRBV14, with D perhaps assigned TRBD1 or TRBD2 (7 bases each). CDR1 is SGHDN and CDR2 is FVKESK in the germline V gene. The CDR3 length is 13 residues. Trimming removed 4 bases at V and 11 bases at J, with 17 bases between. The DNA of the CDR3 is TGTGCCAGCAGCCGAGCCAGGGGGGGAGAGCAGTACTTC. The encoded protein is CASSRARGGEQYF.

This clonotype was recorded a few times. The chain is built from TRBV25-1 and TRBJ1-1; D uncertain. The CDR3 loop spans 15 amino acids. V gave up 1 base and J gave up 4 bases, with 13 bases separating them. Germline V lookup: CDR1 MGHDK, CDR2 SYGVNS. The CDR3, as DNA: TGTGCCAGCAGTGAATTTGGAGGGAGCGTCACTGAAGCTTTCTTT. Protein: CASSEFGGSVTEAFF.

This clonotype has a handful of counts. A much larger clone is a single base away; this may be a read error. This chain uses TRBV5-1 with TRBJ2-7; D gene uncertain. CDR3 length: 14 amino acids. Germline V gives CDR1 SGHRS, CDR2 YFSETQ. V lost 3 bases and J 2 bases, leaving 12 bases between the germline ends. Written as DNA, the CDR3 is TGCGCCAGCAGCTGGGATCCCGCCGCCTACGAGCAGTACTTC. Translation gives CASSWDPAAYEQYF.

CDR3 protein: CAIGQVDQPQHF. As DNA, the CDR3 is TGTGCCATCGGCCAGGTTGATCAGCCCCAGCATTTT. This chain connects TRBV10-3 to TRBJ1-5, with D hard to call. CDR3 size: 12 residues. Germline V gene sequence: CDR1 ENHRY, CDR2 SYGVKD. Trimming pared 8 bases from V and 5 bases from J, leaving 10 bases between.

In this sample, this clonotype turned up a few times. The chain joins TRBV5-4 to TRBJ2-5; tentatively, D is TRBD1 or TRBD2 (5 bases each). Germline CDR1 and CDR2: SGHNT and YYREEE (reference sequence). The V end lost 0 bases, the J end lost 6 bases, and 15 bases lay between the germline ends. The CDR3 is 15 residues long. The CDR3 coding sequence is TGTGCCAGCAGCTTGGGGGACCCCAACGATAAGACCCAGTACTTC. This encodes CASSLGDPNDKTQYF.

This clonotype was seen once. The rearrangement uses TRBV2 and TRBJ2-5; 9 bases are a match to TRBD1. The better agreement between TRBJ2-7 and the DNA end casts doubt on the J call. The germline V gene has CDR1 SNHLY and CDR2 FYNNEI. The CDR3 has 14 residues. The CDR3 nucleotides read TGTGCCAGCAGGGGACAGGGCGTATCCTACGAGCAGTACTTC. Encoded protein: CASRGQGVSYEQYF.

This clonotype appeared a few times. In DNA, the CDR3 is TGTGCCAGCAGTCAAAGCGGGGACCGCACAGATACGCAGTATTTT. Its protein is CASSQSGDRTDTQYF. V gene TRBV28 combines with J gene TRBJ2-3; 7 bases align to TRBD2. Germline V gene sequence: CDR1 MDHEN, CDR2 SYDVKM. The ends lost 5 bases at V and 1 base at J; junction bases unmatched: 6. The CDR3 spans 15 residues.

The CDR3 spells CASSPPPGQSEQFF. The DNA of the CDR3 is TGCGCCAGCAGCCCCCCTCCCGGGCAAAGTGAGCAGTTCTTC. V is TRBV5-1 and J is TRBJ2-1; D is uncertain. The CDR3 length is 14 residues. V was pared by 4 bases and J by 9 bases, with 17 bases between. The germline V gene encodes CDR1 SGHRS and CDR2 YFSETQ.